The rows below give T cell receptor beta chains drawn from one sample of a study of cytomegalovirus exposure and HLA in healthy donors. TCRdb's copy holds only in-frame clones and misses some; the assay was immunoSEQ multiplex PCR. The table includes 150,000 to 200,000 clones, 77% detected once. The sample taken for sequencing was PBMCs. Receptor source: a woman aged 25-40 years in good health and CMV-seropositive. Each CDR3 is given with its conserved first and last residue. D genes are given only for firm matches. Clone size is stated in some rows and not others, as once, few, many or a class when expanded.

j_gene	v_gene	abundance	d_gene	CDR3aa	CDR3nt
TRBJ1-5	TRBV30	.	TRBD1	CAWSVLGTGSFNQPQHF	TGTGCCTGGAGTGTACTGGGGACAGGTTCCTTTAATCAGCCCCAGCATTTT
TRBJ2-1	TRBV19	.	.	CASSMVAPGSYNEQFF	TGTGCCAGTAGTATGGTTGCGCCGGGCTCCTACAATGAGCAGTTCTTC
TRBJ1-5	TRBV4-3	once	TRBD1	CASSQAQGLDQPQHF	TGCGCCAGCAGCCAAGCACAGGGGCTTGATCAGCCCCAGCATTTT
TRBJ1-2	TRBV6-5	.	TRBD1	CASSLFRGRAGYTF	TGTGCCAGCAGTTTATTCAGGGGGCGCGCTGGCTACACCTTC
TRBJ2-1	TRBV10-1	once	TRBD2	CASSDSGTSGISEQFF	TGCGCCAGCAGTGATTCCGGGACTAGCGGGATCAGTGAGCAGTTCTTC
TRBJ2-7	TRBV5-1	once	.	CASSLEDVGGEQYF	TGCGCCAGCAGCTTGGAGGATGTGGGGGGCGAGCAGTACTTC
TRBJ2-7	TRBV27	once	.	CASSASRGVITYEQYF	TGTGCCAGCAGTGCAAGCAGGGGGGTAATAACCTACGAGCAGTACTTC
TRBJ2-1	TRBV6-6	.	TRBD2	CASSPGTRQFF	TGTGCCAGCAGCCCGGGGACTAGGCAGTTCTTC
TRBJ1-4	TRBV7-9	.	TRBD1	CASSPGTGFWKLFF	TGTGCCAGCAGCCCCGGGACAGGGTTTTGGAAACTGTTTTTT
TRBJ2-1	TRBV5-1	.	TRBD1	CASSLEGQGINEQFF	TGCGCCAGCAGCTTGGAGGGACAGGGGATCAATGAGCAGTTCTTC
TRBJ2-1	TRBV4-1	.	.	CASSQDSDEQFF	TGCGCCAGCAGCCAAGACTCGGATGAGCAGTTCTTC
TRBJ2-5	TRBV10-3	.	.	CAITDTIQETQYF	TGTGCCATCACGGACACCATCCAAGAGACCCAGTACTTC
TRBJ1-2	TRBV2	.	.	CASRESELSPANYGYTF	TGTGCCAGCAGGGAATCCGAATTAAGTCCAGCTAACTATGGCTACACCTTC
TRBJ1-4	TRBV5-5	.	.	CASSRDRFSEKLFF	TGTGCCAGCAGCCGTGACAGGTTCTCTGAAAAACTGTTTTTT
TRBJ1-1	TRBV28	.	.	CASSLAGGGVWNTEAFF	TGTGCCAGCAGTTTGGCCGGCGGGGGCGTGTGGAACACTGAAGCTTTCTTT
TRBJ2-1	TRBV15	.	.	CATSRDAGASSYNEQFF	TGTGCCACCAGCAGAGATGCAGGGGCAAGCTCCTACAATGAGCAGTTCTTC
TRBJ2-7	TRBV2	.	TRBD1	CASTGTGSYEQYF	TGTGCCAGCACCGGGACAGGATCCTACGAGCAGTACTTC
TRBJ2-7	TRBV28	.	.	CASSPRGASSYEQYF	TGTGCCAGCAGCCCTCGCGGGGCGAGCTCCTACGAGCAGTACTTC
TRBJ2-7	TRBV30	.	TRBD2	CAWDPGLAGGSYEQYF	TGTGCCTGGGATCCGGGACTAGCGGGTGGCTCCTACGAGCAGTACTTC
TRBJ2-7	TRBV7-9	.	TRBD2	CASSFGFLAGGTYEQYF	TGTGCCAGCAGCTTTGGGTTTTTAGCGGGAGGAACCTACGAGCAGTACTTC
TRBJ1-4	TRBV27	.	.	CASSPGLFVTDEKLFF	TGTGCCAGCAGTCCCGGCCTTTTTGTGACAGATGAAAAACTGTTTTTT
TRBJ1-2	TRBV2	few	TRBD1	CASSDGTGANYGYTF	TGTGCCAGCAGTGACGGGACAGGAGCTAACTATGGCTACACCTTC
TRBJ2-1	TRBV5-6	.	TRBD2	CASSLEAGDTYNEQFF	TGTGCCAGCAGCTTGGAAGCGGGAGACACCTACAATGAGCAGTTCTTC
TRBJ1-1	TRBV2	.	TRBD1	CASSEQGAEAFF	TGTGCCAGCAGTGAGCAGGGGGCTGAAGCTTTCTTT
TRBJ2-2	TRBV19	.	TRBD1	CASVAGGIGELFF	TGTGCCAGTGTGGCAGGGGGCATCGGGGAGCTGTTTTTT
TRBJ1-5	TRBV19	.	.	CASSMGGSETGQPQHF	TGTGCCAGTAGTATGGGGGGATCCGAAACGGGCCAGCCCCAGCATTTT
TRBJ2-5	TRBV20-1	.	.	CSSYSGTQYF	TGCAGTTCCTACAGCGGGACCCAGTACTTC
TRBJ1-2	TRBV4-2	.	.	CASSQELAFQGFSNYGYTF	TGTGCCAGCAGCCAAGAGCTGGCGTTCCAGGGTTTTTCTAACTATGGCTACACCTTC